The 9 T cell receptor beta chains in this list originate from one sample, sequenced in a study of blood T cells in healthy people across ages. Next came a second PCR, run for roughly 6 to 11 cycles, which used a sample-barcoded 5' primer along with a J-beta primer mix. A single record per CDR3 protein comes from TCRdb applying MiXCR to the 5' RACE reads. Of around 1,600,000 distinct CDR3 sequences listed, 35% to 45% are singletons. The sample consisted of blood. These receptors were collected from a woman aged 18-35 years in good health.

V is TRBV10-3 and J is TRBJ2-5, with TRBD1 matching 8 bases. Germline V lookup: CDR1 ENHRY, CDR2 SYGVKD. The junction had 7 bases not matched to a gene; V was cut back by 3 bases and J by 1 base. This CDR3 contains 16 residues. In DNA form, the CDR3 reads TGTGCCATCAGTGAATCAGACAGGGGCCTCCAAGAGACCCAGTACTTC. Translated, it gives CAISESDRGLQETQYF.

The rearrangement links TRBV2 to TRBJ1-2; D is unclear. The germline V gene encodes CDR1 SNHLY and CDR2 FYNNEI. The CDR3 has 12 amino acids. The V gene lost 7 bases and the J gene lost 8 bases, with 14 bases spanning the gap. The CDR3 reads CASKEVESGYTF. The CDR3 DNA reads TGTGCCAGCAAGGAGGTGGAGAGCGGCTACACCTTC.

The table lists this clonotype with a few counts. The chain carries TRBV12-3 or TRBV12-4 and TRBJ2-2; 7 bases match TRBD1. With V trimmed by 6 bases and J by 6 bases, 4 bases remained unmatched. CDR3 length equals 13 residues. CDR3 protein: CASRTTGSGELFF. Written as DNA, the CDR3 is TGTGCCAGCAGGACGACAGGGTCCGGGGAGCTGTTTTTT.

This chain joins TRBV29-1 and TRBJ2-2; TRBD2 is a possible D gene (5 bases). V was pared by 4 bases and J by 1 base, with 7 bases between. This CDR3 has 13 amino acids. Germline loops: CDR1 SQVTM, CDR2 ANQGSEA. The CDR3 spells CSVVRGNTGELFF. CDR3 nucleotide sequence: TGCAGCGTTGTTCGGGGGAACACCGGGGAGCTGTTTTTT.

The chain couples TRBV9 to TRBJ2-3; 8 bases are shared with TRBD1. V gave up 0 bases and J gave up 2 bases; unmatched junction bases: 5. This CDR3 has 16 amino acids. Looked up from germline, CDR1 is SGDLS and CDR2 is YYNGEE. The CDR3 DNA reads TGTGCCAGCAGCGTAGTAGGACAGGGAAACACAGATACGCAGTATTTT. Its protein is CASSVVGQGNTDTQYF.

This clonotype has a handful of counts. The rearrangement joins TRBV7-2 to TRBJ2-6, with D unclear. Germline CDR1 SGHTA, CDR2 FQGNSA. The CDR3 runs to 15 residues. The V gene lost 0 bases and the J gene lost 2 bases, with 5 bases spanning the gap. DNA for the CDR3: TGTGCCAGCAGCTTAGCGGAACCTGGGGCCAACGTCCTGACTTTC. Translation gives CASSLAEPGANVLTF.

This clonotype was seen many times. The V gene is TRBV7-9, the J gene TRBJ1-1, with a tentative D call TRBD1 (5 bases). This CDR3 has 13 amino acids. The V and J ends lost 6 bases and 1 base respectively, with 9 bases between them. Germline V gives CDR1 SEHNR, CDR2 FQNEAQ (reference sequence). In DNA, the CDR3 is TGTGCCAGCAGTATCCAGGGGAACACTGAAGCTTTCTTT. Residues: CASSIQGNTEAFF. The entire variable domain, with the rest obtained from reference TRBV7-9 and TRBJ1-1, is as follows: DTGVSQNPRHKITKRGQNVTFRCDPISEHNRLYWYRQTLGQGPEFLTYFQNEAQLEKSRLLSDRFSAERPKGSFSTLEIQRTEQGDSAMYLCASSIQGNTEAFFGQGTRLTVV.

The chain recombines TRBV7-2 with TRBJ2-1; no definite D call. In germline, CDR1 is SGHTA, CDR2 FQGNSA. V was pared by 3 bases and J by 6 bases, with 9 bases between. This CDR3 region has 13 residues. CDR3 loop: CASSFRSSNEQFF. DNA of the CDR3: TGTGCCAGCAGCTTCAGATCTAGCAATGAGCAGTTCTTC.

This clonotype was observed a few times. V is TRBV3-1 and J is TRBJ2-1, with D unresolved. V lost 6 bases to trimming and J lost 7 bases, with 13 bases between them. CDR1 and CDR2 from the germline V gene are LGHDT and YNNKEL (reference sequence). The CDR3 is 13 residues long. The CDR3 here is CASSSPTQNEQFF. The CDR3 nucleotides are TGTGCCAGCAGTTCTCCGACCCAGAATGAGCAGTTCTTC.